This T cell receptor (beta chain) emerged from a study of CD8+ T cells in alopecia areata. The treatment was: oral pan-JAK inhibitor, 5-10 mg twice daily. Following extraction, RNA underwent reverse transcription to cDNA, which served as the sequencing template. Sequencing used immunoSEQ multiplex PCR; TCRdb keeps in-frame clones, though not all of them. Here the sample spans about 88,000 clones, roughly 40% being singletons. The CDR3 spans 12 residues. Trimming took 2 bases from V and 0 from J, leaving 4 bases between them. The germline V gene encodes CDR1 GTSNPN and CDR2 SVGIG (reference sequence). The V gene is TRBV30, the J gene TRBJ2-5; no clear D gene. The sequencing used CD8+ T cells sorted from blood, collected at week 24, from a patient treated with tofacitinib. The receptor was isolated from a human donor with alopecia areata. The CDR3 here is CAWSMYQETQYF. The CDR3 DNA follows: TGTGCCTGGAGTATGTACCAAGAGACCCAGTACTTC.